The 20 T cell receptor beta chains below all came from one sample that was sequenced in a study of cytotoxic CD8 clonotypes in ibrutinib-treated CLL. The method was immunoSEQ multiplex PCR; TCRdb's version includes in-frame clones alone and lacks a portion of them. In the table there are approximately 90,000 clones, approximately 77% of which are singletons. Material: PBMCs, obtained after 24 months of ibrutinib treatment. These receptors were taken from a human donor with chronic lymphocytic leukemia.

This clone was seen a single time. CDR3 region: CASSVVTGGTGELFF. CDR3 coding DNA: TGTGCCAGCAGCGTAGTTACAGGGGGCACCGGGGAGCTGTTTTTT. This rearrangement joins TRBV9 to TRBJ2-2; TRBD1 matches 8 bases. This CDR3 comprises 15 residues. Unmatched junction bases numbered 2, after V lost 0 bases and J lost 4 bases. The germline V gene encodes CDR1 SGDLS and CDR2 YYNGEE.

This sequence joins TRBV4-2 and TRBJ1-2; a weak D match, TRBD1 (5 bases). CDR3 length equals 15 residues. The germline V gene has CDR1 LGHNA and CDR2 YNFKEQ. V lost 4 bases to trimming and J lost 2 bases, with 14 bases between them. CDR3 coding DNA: TGTGCCAGCAGCCCCGTGGCTTGGGACAACTATGGCTACACCTTC. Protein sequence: CASSPVAWDNYGYTF.

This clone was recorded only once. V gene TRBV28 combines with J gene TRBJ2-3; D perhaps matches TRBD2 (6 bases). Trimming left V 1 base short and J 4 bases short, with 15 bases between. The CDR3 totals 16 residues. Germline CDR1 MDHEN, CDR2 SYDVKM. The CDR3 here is CASSLYFTGVADTQYF. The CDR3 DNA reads TGTGCCAGCAGTTTATACTTCACGGGGGTCGCAGATACGCAGTATTTT.

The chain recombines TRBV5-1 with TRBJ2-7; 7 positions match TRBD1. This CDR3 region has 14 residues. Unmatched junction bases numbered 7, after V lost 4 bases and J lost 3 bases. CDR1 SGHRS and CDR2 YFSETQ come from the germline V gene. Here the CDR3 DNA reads TGCGCCAGCAGCCCGGGACCAGGGGGCTACGAGCAGTACTTC. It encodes CASSPGPGGYEQYF.

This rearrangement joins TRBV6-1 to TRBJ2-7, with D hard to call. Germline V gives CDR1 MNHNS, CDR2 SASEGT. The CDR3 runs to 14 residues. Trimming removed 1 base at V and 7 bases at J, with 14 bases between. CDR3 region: CASSEDPGFLEQYF. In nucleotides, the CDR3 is TGTGCCAGCAGTGAAGACCCTGGGTTTTTGGAGCAGTACTTC.

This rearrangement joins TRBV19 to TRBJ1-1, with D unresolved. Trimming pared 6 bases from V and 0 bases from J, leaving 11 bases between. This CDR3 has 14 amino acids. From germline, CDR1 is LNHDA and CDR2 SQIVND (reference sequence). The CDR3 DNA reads TGTGCCAGTAGGGGCCTGGAGATGAACACTGAAGCTTTCTTT. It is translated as CASRGLEMNTEAFF.

DNA for the CDR3: TGTGCCAGCAGTAAGGAGGGAACAAGAAACACCATATATTTT. It encodes CASSKEGTRNTIYF. The gene calls are TRBV6-5 and TRBJ1-3, with D unclear. Germline lookup yields CDR1 MNHEY and CDR2 SVGAGI. Deletions cut 5 bases from V and 5 bases from J, with 13 bases between. The CDR3 sequence is 14 residues long.

The CDR3 sequence is CASSPQASGGQETQYF. The CDR3, as DNA: TGTGCCAGCTCACCACAGGCTAGCGGGGGCCAAGAGACCCAGTACTTC. The chain has TRBV18 and TRBJ2-5, with 10 bases lining up with TRBD2. Germline values: CDR1 KGHSH, CDR2 LQKENI. V gave up 1 base and J gave up 1 base; unmatched junction bases: 3. This CDR3 region has 16 residues. The variable domain in full, with the rest retrieved from reference TRBV18 and TRBJ2-5, is NAGVMQNPRHLVRRRGQEARLRCSPMKGHSHVYWYRQLPEEGLKFMVYLQKENIIDESGMPKERFSAEFPKEGPSILRIQQVVRGDSAAYFCASSPQASGGQETQYFGPGTRLLVL.

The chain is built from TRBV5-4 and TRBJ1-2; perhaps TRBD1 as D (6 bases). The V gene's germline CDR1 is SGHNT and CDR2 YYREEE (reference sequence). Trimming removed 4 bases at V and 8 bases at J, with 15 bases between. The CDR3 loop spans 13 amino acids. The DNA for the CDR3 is TGTGCCAGCAGCCTTGAGACAGGCGACGGCTACACCTTC. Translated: CASSLETGDGYTF.

The CDR3 here is CASSLTGELAFF. The CDR3 nucleotides read TGTGCCAGCAGCTTAACAGGGGAATTGGCTTTCTTT. The chain carries TRBV7-3 and TRBJ1-1, with D tentatively TRBD1 (5 bases). Germline-derived CDR1 and CDR2 are SGHTA and FQGTGA. The V end lost 0 bases, the J end lost 11 bases, and 10 bases lay between the germline ends. This CDR3 contains 12 residues. Supplemented by reference TRBV7-3 and TRBJ1-1, the full variable domain reads GAGVSQTPSNKVTEKGKYVELRCDPISGHTALYWYRQSLGQGPEFLIYFQGTGAADDSGLPNDRFFAVRPEGSVSTLKIQRTERGDSAVYLCASSLTGELAFFGQGTRLTVV.

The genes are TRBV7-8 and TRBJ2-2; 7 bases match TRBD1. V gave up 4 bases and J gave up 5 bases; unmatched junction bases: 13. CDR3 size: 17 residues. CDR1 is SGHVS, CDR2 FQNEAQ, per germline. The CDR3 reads CASSSPTRQGVTGELFF. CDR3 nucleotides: TGTGCCAGCAGCTCCCCTACCCGACAGGGAGTTACCGGGGAGCTGTTTTTT.

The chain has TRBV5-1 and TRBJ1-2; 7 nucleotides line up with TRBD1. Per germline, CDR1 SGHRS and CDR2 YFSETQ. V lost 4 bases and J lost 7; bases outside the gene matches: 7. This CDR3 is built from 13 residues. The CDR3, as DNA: TGCGCCAGCAGCCGCGACAGGGATGGTGGCTACACCTTC. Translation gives CASSRDRDGGYTF.

The CDR3 sequence: CASSAQDSNQPQHF. Here the CDR3 DNA reads TGTGCCAGCAGTGCACAGGATAGCAATCAGCCCCAGCATTTT. The chain couples TRBV6-1 to TRBJ1-5; tentatively, D is TRBD1 (5 bases). Trimming removed 4 bases at V and 0 bases at J, with 7 bases between. CDR1 and CDR2 (germline): MNHNS, SASEGT. There are 14 residues in the CDR3.

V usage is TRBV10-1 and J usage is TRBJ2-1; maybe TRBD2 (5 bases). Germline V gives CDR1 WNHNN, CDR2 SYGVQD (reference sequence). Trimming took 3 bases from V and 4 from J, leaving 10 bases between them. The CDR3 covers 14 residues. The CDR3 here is CASSEALGYNEQFF. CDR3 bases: TGCGCCAGCAGTGAAGCACTAGGTTACAATGAGCAGTTCTTC.

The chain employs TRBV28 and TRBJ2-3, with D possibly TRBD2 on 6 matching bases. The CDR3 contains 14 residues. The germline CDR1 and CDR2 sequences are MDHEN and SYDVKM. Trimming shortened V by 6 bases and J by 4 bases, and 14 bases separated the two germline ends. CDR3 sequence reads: CASSWGSGADTQYF. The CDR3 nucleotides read TGTGCCAGCAGCTGGGGGTCGGGAGCAGATACGCAGTATTTT.

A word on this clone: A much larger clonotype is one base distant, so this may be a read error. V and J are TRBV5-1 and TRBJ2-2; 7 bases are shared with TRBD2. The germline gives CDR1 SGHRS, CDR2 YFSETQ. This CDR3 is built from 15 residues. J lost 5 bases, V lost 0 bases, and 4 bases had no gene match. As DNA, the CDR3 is TGCGCCAGCAGCTTGGAAGCGGGAAGGACCGGGGAGCTGTTTTTT. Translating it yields CASSLEAGRTGELFF. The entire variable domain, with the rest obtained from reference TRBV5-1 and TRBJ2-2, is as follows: KAGVTQTPRYLIKTRGQQVTLSCSPISGHRSVSWYQQTPGQGLQFLFEYFSETQRNKGNFPGRFSGRQFSNSRSEMNVSTLELGDSALYLCASSLEAGRTGELFFGEGSRLTVL.

The chain's CDR3 is CASSSRPGVNTEAFF. In DNA form, the CDR3 reads TGTGCCAGCAGCTCCCGGCCGGGGGTGAACACTGAAGCTTTCTTT. The chain recombines TRBV7-9 with TRBJ1-1, with D perhaps matching TRBD1 (5 bases). Germline assignment: CDR1 SEHNR and CDR2 FQNEAQ (reference sequence). V lost 4 bases, J lost 0 bases, and 12 bases lay in between. This CDR3 contains 15 residues.

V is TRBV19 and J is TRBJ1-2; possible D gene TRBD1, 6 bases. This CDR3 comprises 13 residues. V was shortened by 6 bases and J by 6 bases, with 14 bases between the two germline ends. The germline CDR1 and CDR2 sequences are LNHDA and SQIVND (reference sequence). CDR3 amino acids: CASSQNPGDGYTF. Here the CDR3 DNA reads TGTGCCAGTAGCCAAAATCCAGGGGATGGCTACACCTTC.

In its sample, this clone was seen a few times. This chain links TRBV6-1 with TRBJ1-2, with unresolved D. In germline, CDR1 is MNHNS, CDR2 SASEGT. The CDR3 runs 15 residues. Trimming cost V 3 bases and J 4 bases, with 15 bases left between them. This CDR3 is CASSDIRTGSYGYTF. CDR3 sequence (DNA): TGTGCCAGCAGTGATATACGGACGGGTTCCTATGGCTACACCTTC.

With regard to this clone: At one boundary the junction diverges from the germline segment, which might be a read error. The CDR3 bases are TGTACCAGGGGGAGTCAGCCCCAGCATTTT. Protein product: CTRGSQPQHF. This rearrangement joins TRBV6-1 to TRBJ1-5; 7 bases fit TRBD1. The germline CDR1 and CDR2 sequences are MNHNS and SASEGT. The CDR3 is 10 amino acids.